The present T cell receptor (beta chain) was sequenced within a study of cytomegalovirus exposure and HLA in healthy donors. V lost 4 bases to trimming and J lost 6 bases, with 14 bases between them. Germline CDR1 reads SGHRS; CDR2 reads YFSETQ. The CDR3 has 15 amino acids. PCR was performed using 60 Vbeta and 13 Jbeta primers. Using immunoSEQ multiplex PCR, the repertoire was profiled, and TCRdb retains in-frame clones only, with some absent. The repertoire holds roughly 120,000 clones, over 70% seen once, with around 3.9% in the top ten. The sequencing sample was made of PBMCs. The TCR was taken from a middle-aged woman in good health and CMV-seronegative. The rearrangement links TRBV5-1 to TRBJ1-6; maybe TRBD1 (6 bases). Written as DNA, the CDR3 is TGCGCCAGCAGCGCGCGCCCCAGGGGTAATTCACCCCTCCACTTT. Protein sequence: CASSARPRGNSPLHF.